This entry features one TCR beta chain sequence. This CDR3 is built from 17 residues. Unmatched junction bases numbered 9, after V lost 2 bases and J lost 2 bases. Germline loops: CDR1 SGHDN, CDR2 FVKESK. This specimen belongs to a study of shared clonotypes between healthy human individuals. TCRdb's table, derived via immunoSEQ multiplex PCR, lists solely in-frame clones and lacks some. The repertoire holds some 2,500,000 clones, with roughly 93% as singletons. The V gene is TRBV14, the J gene TRBJ2-5, with TRBD1 identical over 9 bases. The source material was naive CD4+ T cells from PBMCs. Subset noted: CD45RA+ positively selected. This receptor was obtained from a man aged 18 to 30 in good health. Some clones in this sample may be carry-over from other donors' samples. The CDR3 DNA sequence: TGTGCCAGCAGCCAACCACTGACAGGGGGATGGCAAGAGACCCAGTACTTC. This sequence encodes CASSQPLTGGWQETQYF.